These 4 T cell receptor beta chains were all obtained from the same sample, sequenced in a study of blood T cells in healthy people across ages. The authors ran a second PCR of about 6 to 11 cycles using a sample-barcoded 5' primer and a J-beta primer mix. TCRdb recomputed calls from the 5' RACE reads with MiXCR, one row per CDR3 protein. Of approximately 790,000 distinct CDR3 sequences in the sample, 62% are singletons; the top ten hold roughly 26%. The sequencing input was blood. All receptors come from a man aged 25-45 years in good health.

On this clonotype: A much larger clone sits a single nucleotide away, making a read error possible. CDR3 coding DNA: TGTGCCAGCAGCCCTCGACAGTTAAAGGACACTGAAGCTTTCTTT. Protein product: CASSPRQLKDTEAFF. The rearrangement links TRBV7-9 to TRBJ1-1, with a weak D call TRBD1 (5 bases). The CDR3 has 15 residues. V was clipped by 5 bases and J by 3 bases, with 16 bases between them. Germline V gene data show CDR1 as SEHNR and CDR2 as FQNEAQ (reference sequence). The full variable domain, with the rest looked up from reference TRBV7-9 and TRBJ1-1, is DTGVSQNPRHKITKRGQNVTFRCDPISEHNRLYWYRQTLGQGPEFLTYFQNEAQLEKSRLLSDRFSAERPKGSFSTLEIQRTEQGDSAMYLCASSPRQLKDTEAFFGQGTRLTVV.

The rearrangement joins TRBV12-3 or TRBV12-4 to TRBJ1-1, with unresolved D. This CDR3 is built from 11 residues. Trimming removed 3 bases at V and 4 bases at J, with 3 bases between. The CDR3 sequence is CASSFATEAFF. CDR3 bases: TGTGCCAGCAGTTTTGCCACTGAAGCTTTCTTT.

The chain uses TRBV20-1 and TRBJ2-4; D gene unclear. This CDR3 contains 11 residues. Germline CDR1 and CDR2: DFQATT and SNEGSKA (reference sequence). Trimming left V 6 bases short and J 2 bases short, with 5 bases between. The CDR3 here is CSAASKNIQYF. CDR3 nucleotide sequence: TGCAGTGCCGCTTCCAAAAACATTCAGTACTTC.

A few counts support this clonotype. Here the CDR3 DNA reads TGTGCCAGCAGAGAACCTAGGGGGGTGGGCTATGGCTACACCTTC. Encoded protein: CASREPRGVGYGYTF. The chain uses TRBV12-3 or TRBV12-4 and TRBJ1-2; a weak D match, TRBD1 (6 bases). The V end lost 6 bases, the J end lost 4 bases, and 18 bases lay between the germline ends. The CDR3 has 15 residues.